The T cell receptor (beta chain) under discussion was sequenced for a study of T cells in Graves' hyperthyroidism and ophthalmopathy. The overall study: Before treatment of any kind, peripheral blood was taken at initial diagnosis. Study observations and caveats: Researchers found most expanded thyroid clonotypes above 0.001 in blood as well. Through a model of 13 V-J features, ophthalmopathy was separated from stable hyperthyroidism.

Disease lasting under 3 months, a NOSPECS grade of at least 4, and a Clinical Activity Score of at least 3 were features of the ophthalmopathy patients. This clonotype showed up many times. The antigen is undetermined. The junction shows a germline mismatch at one end, possibly a read error. This CDR3 comprises 16 residues. The germline gives CDR1 MRHNA, CDR2 SNTAGT. Template material for amplifying TCR beta CDR3 regions consisted of RNA transcripts. RT-PCR in the first round (using the HTBI primer set) targeted the TCR CDR3. TCRdb reprocessed the multiplex PCR reads via MiXCR and lists one record per CDR3 protein. This table holds roughly 520,000 distinct CDR3 sequences, 24% found once.

The specimen sequenced was blood. This TCR was sampled from a woman aged 30 to 39 with Graves' ophthalmopathy. This chain uses TRBV6-4 with TRBJ2-7; TRBD2 matches 14 bases. This chain's CDR3 is CASSDLGTSGSYEQYF. As DNA, the CDR3 is TGTGCCAGCAGCGACTTAGGGACTAGCGGGAGCTACGAGCAGTACTTC.